This is a list of T cell receptor beta chains from one sample in a study of blood T cell repertoires in COVID-19. Repertoires were generated with immunoSEQ multiplex PCR, while TCRdb's copy carries only in-frame clones and drops some. In the table there are 80,000 to 95,000 clones, 70% to 90% of which are singletons. Specimen: peripheral blood. All receptors derive from a human donor in a cohort sampled during active COVID-19. Both conserved end residues are part of each CDR3. The D gene is left open where the match is weak. A clone size is listed for some rows: how often the clone was seen (once, few, many), or a class if it is expanded.

V	J	size	D	DNA	CDR3
TRBV11-3	TRBJ2-1	-	-	TGTGCCAGCAGCTTAAACAGCATCAATGAGCAGTTCTTC	CASSLNSINEQFF
TRBV18	TRBJ1-2	-	-	TGTGCCAGCTCACCACCCTTATATAGCTATGGCTACACCTTC	CASSPPLYSYGYTF
TRBV4-1	TRBJ2-7	-	TRBD2	TGCGCCAGCAGCCAGTTCAGCGGGGTCTTGACTTATTACGAGCAGTACTTC	CASSQFSGVLTYYEQYF
TRBV28	TRBJ2-5	-	-	TGTGCCAGCGGAAAGTGGGGAGGGGACACCCAAGAGACCCAGTACTTC	CASGKWGGDTQETQYF
TRBV3-1/TRBV3-2	TRBJ2-7	-	-	TGTGCCAGCAGCCTACCAGACAGCTACGAGCAGTACTTC	CASSLPDSYEQYF
TRBV7-2	TRBJ1-4	-	-	TGTGCCAGCAGCTTAAGGCAGGGTGGTAATGAAAAACTGTTTTTT	CASSLRQGGNEKLFF
TRBV6-1	TRBJ2-6	once	-	TGTGCCAGCAGTGACCGGAGGGCTGGGGCCAACGTCCTGACTTTC	CASSDRRAGANVLTF
TRBV6-4	TRBJ1-1	-	TRBD1	TGTGCCAGCAGTGACTCGACCGGGACAGGGGGAGTTTTCTTT	CASSDSTGTGGVFF
TRBV12-5	TRBJ2-1	-	-	TGTGCTAGTGGTCTATCGATAAACAATGAGCAGTTCTTC	CASGLSINNEQFF
TRBV19	TRBJ1-1	-	-	TGTGCCAGTAGTACGCGACGCGGGAACACTGAAGCTTTCTTT	CASSTRRGNTEAFF
TRBV11-2	TRBJ2-3	-	TRBD2	TGTGCCAGCAGCTCTAGCGGGGGGCCTTCACATCTGTATTTT	CASSSSGGPSHLYF
TRBV6-5	TRBJ1-2	-	-	TGTGCCAGCAGTTACGGCGGAACAGGGCATGGCTACACCTTC	CASSYGGTGHGYTF
TRBV29-1	TRBJ1-5	-	TRBD1	TGCAGCGTACGAGTACAGGGGGCTAATCAGCCCCAGCATTTT	CSVRVQGANQPQHF
TRBV19	TRBJ2-1	-	TRBD2	TGTGCCTCCCGGGAGCGGGGGACCCCCAATGAGCAGTTCTTC	CASRERGTPNEQFF
TRBV27	TRBJ2-3	-	-	TGTGCCAGCAGGATCCTAGCTCCTACAGATACGCAGTATTTT	CASRILAPTDTQYF
TRBV7-2	TRBJ1-1	-	-	TGTGCCAGCAGCTCATCCAGGGAGGGTGAAGCTTTCTTT	CASSSSREGEAFF